These T cell receptor beta chains were read from a single sample in a study of cytomegalovirus exposure and HLA in healthy donors. Sequencing used immunoSEQ multiplex PCR; TCRdb keeps in-frame clones, though not all of them. The table includes approximately 160,000 clones, under 85% detected once. Sequenced: PBMCs. Receptors were obtained from a woman under 40 in good health and CMV-seronegative. Both conserved end residues are part of each CDR3. Some rows mark clone size as missing; the rest say once, few, many or name a class of expanded clone.

v_gene	abundance	j_gene	CDR3aa
TRBV5-1	NA	TRBJ2-7	CASSLDGSGTVYEQYF
TRBV10-2	NA	TRBJ2-7	CASRLPGGSYEQYF
TRBV7-2	NA	TRBJ1-4	CASSSRTGATNEKLFF
TRBV10-3	few	TRBJ1-1	CAISESMRPGSTEAFF
TRBV11-2	NA	TRBJ2-1	CASSLEGLAVGNEQFF
TRBV5-1	NA	TRBJ1-2	CASSGGGLANYGYPF
TRBV12-5	NA	TRBJ2-7	CASPQQRDRGCEQYF
TRBV9	NA	TRBJ2-1	CASSVATPAFYNEQFF
TRBV28	NA	TRBJ2-7	CASSLGLAAYEQYF
TRBV7-3	NA	TRBJ2-3	CASSLIGDRGIDTQYF
TRBV30	NA	TRBJ1-4	CACLKRATNEKLFF
TRBV2	NA	TRBJ2-7	CASSSRTSGYEQYF
TRBV7-3	few	TRBJ2-3	CASSPGLRITTDTQYF
TRBV15	NA	TRBJ2-7	CATSRGDSGGYEQYF
TRBV30	NA	TRBJ1-1	CAWRAQGNTEAFF
TRBV19	NA	TRBJ1-1	CASSIAPGMTGRTPNTEAFF
TRBV10-1	NA	TRBJ2-5	CASSGSGGQETQYF
TRBV2	NA	TRBJ1-1	CASSDARGTEAFF
TRBV11-2	few	TRBJ1-2	CASSLEDSSSYGYTF
TRBV15	NA	TRBJ1-5	CATSRDPQGASNQPQHF
TRBV6-5	NA	TRBJ1-3	CASSYGTGVGNTIYF
TRBV4-3	NA	TRBJ2-3	CASSQAYRDTQYF